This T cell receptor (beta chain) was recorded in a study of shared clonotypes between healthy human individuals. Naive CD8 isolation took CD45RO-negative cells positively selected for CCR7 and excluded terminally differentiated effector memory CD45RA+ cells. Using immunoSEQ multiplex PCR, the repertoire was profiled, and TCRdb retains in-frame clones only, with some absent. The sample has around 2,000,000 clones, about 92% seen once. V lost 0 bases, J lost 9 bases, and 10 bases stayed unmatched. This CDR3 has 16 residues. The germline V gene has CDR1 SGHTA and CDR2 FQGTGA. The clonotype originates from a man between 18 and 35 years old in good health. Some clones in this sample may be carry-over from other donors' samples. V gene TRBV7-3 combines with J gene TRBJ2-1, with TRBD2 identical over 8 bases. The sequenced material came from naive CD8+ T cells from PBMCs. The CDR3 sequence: CASSLTKAGAFVEQFF. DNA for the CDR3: TGTGCCAGCAGCTTAACCAAAGCGGGAGCATTTGTTGAGCAGTTCTTC.